Listed below are T cell receptor beta chains from one sample, sequenced in a study of blood T cell repertoires in COVID-19. Libraries were prepared by immunoSEQ multiplex PCR; TCRdb keeps only in-frame clonotypes and omits some of them. The table has some 80,000 clones, under 95% seen once; the top ten hold 15% to 20%. The sequenced sample consisted of peripheral blood. The receptors shown here come from a woman of 80 years or more with active or convalescent COVID-19. CDR3s include the opening cysteine and the closing phenylalanine or tryptophan. Fields, in order: clone size, D gene, CDR3 length, J gene, V gene, CDR3 protein, CDR3 DNA. The D gene is left open where the match is weak. For some rows the clone size is stated as once, few or many, or as a class when expanded; others skip it.

NA,NA,14,TRBJ1-6,TRBV21-1,CAIRRRGRNSPLHF,TGTGCCATCAGAAGGCGGGGCCGGAATTCACCCCTCCACTTT
NA,NA,17,TRBJ1-6,TRBV21-1,CASDRRTGGLYNSPLHF,TGTGCCAGCGACCGACGGACAGGGGGCCTTTATAATTCACCCCTCCACTTT
NA,NA,13,TRBJ2-3,TRBV12-3/TRBV12-4,CASSFPDTDTQYF,TGTGCCAGCAGTTTCCCAGACACAGATACGCAGTATTTT
NA,NA,14,TRBJ1-2,TRBV5-1,CASSWEGLENGYTF,TGCGCCAGCAGCTGGGAGGGACTCGAAAATGGCTACACCTTC
NA,NA,18,TRBJ1-6,TRBV5-1,CASSLAGLTAAYNSPLHF,TGCGCCAGCAGCTTGGCCGGACTAACGGCGGCCTATAATTCACCCCTCCACTTT
NA,NA,15,TRBJ2-1,TRBV21-1,CASSKRGQRGWGQFF,TGTGCCAGCAGCAAAAGAGGTCAAAGGGGCTGGGGGCAGTTCTTC
NA,TRBD1,17,TRBJ2-1,TRBV24-1,CATSDHGQAGSYNEQFF,TGTGCCACCAGTGACCATGGACAGGCCGGTTCCTACAATGAGCAGTTCTTC
NA,NA,12,TRBJ1-2,TRBV3-1/TRBV3-2,CASSQVSGGYTF,TGTGCCAGCAGCCAAGTATCGGGTGGCTACACCTTC
NA,TRBD2,17,TRBJ2-5,TRBV5-1,CASSLRASGVGQETQYF,TGCGCCAGCAGCTTGCGGGCCAGCGGGGTTGGGCAAGAGACCCAGTACTTC
many,TRBD1,15,TRBJ1-6,TRBV6-5,CASHQIGTEGSPLHF,TGTGCCAGCCACCAAATTGGGACAGAAGGTTCACCCCTCCACTTT
few,NA,15,TRBJ2-1,TRBV24-1,CATSDRRTVLDEQFF,TGTGCCACCAGTGACCGACGGACAGTATTAGATGAGCAGTTCTTC
NA,TRBD2,15,TRBJ2-2,TRBV7-6,CASSELAPNTGELFF,TGTGCCAGCAGCGAACTAGCGCCGAACACCGGGGAGCTGTTTTTT
NA,NA,16,TRBJ2-3,TRBV27,CASSLRMGGNTDTQYF,TGTGCCAGCAGTTTAAGAATGGGGGGAAACACAGATACGCAGTATTTT
NA,NA,12,TRBJ1-1,TRBV30,CAWSPRQTEAFF,TGTGCCTGGAGCCCCAGACAGACTGAAGCTTTCTTT
once,TRBD2,15,TRBJ2-2,TRBV19,CASSIGLAGTGELFF,TGTGCCAGTAGTATAGGGCTAGCGGGGACCGGGGAGCTGTTTTTT
NA,NA,13,TRBJ2-2,TRBV7-3,CASSRTGAGELFF,TGTGCCAGCAGCCGAACAGGTGCCGGGGAGCTGTTTTTT
NA,TRBD1,14,TRBJ1-1,TRBV25-1,CASSENRGLTEAFF,TGTGCCAGCAGTGAAAACAGGGGGTTGACTGAAGCTTTCTTT
NA,TRBD2,14,TRBJ2-3,TRBV6-6,CASASGGSTDTQYF,TGTGCCAGCGCAAGCGGGGGTAGCACAGATACGCAGTATTTT
once,NA,15,TRBJ2-5,TRBV7-2,CASSLTRTAQETQYF,TGTGCCAGCAGCTTGACGCGGACAGCTCAAGAGACCCAGTACTTC
NA,TRBD1,17,TRBJ2-3,TRBV12-5,CASGLRLPGQGTDTQYF,TGTGCTAGTGGTTTGCGGCTTCCGGGACAGGGCACAGATACGCAGTATTTT
NA,NA,14,TRBJ1-5,TRBV7-8,CASSLLGGIQPQHF,TGTGCCAGCAGCTTATTGGGGGGTATACAGCCCCAGCATTTT
NA,NA,19,TRBJ2-7,TRBV11-2,CASSFRPSQGQSSSYEQYF,TGTGCCAGCAGCTTCCGGCCTAGTCAAGGCCAATCAAGCTCCTACGAGCAGTACTTC
NA,NA,14,TRBJ2-5,TRBV7-8,CASSFGVSVETQYF,TGTGCCAGCAGCTTTGGCGTTAGCGTTGAGACCCAGTACTTC
few,TRBD1,15,TRBJ1-2,TRBV19,CASRRGQGANYGYTF,TGTGCCAGCCGAAGGGGGCAGGGGGCCAACTATGGCTACACCTTC
NA,NA,11,TRBJ2-5,TRBV20-1,CSARAAETQYF,TGCAGTGCTAGAGCAGCGGAGACCCAGTACTTC
NA,NA,14,TRBJ1-2,TRBV3-1/TRBV3-2,CASSPPGANYGYTF,TGTGCCAGCAGCCCCCCGGGAGCTAACTATGGCTACACCTTC